Shown below are 8 T cell receptor beta chains from a single sample sequenced in a study of response to subunit inactivated influenza vaccine. TCRdb fed the RT-PCR reads into MiXCR, producing one record per CDR3 protein. Of about half a million distinct CDR3 sequences listed, approximately 11% are singletons. The sequenced sample was PBMCs from blood, obtained 45 days after vaccination. The receptors were gathered from a man aged 45 to 65 who received an inactivated influenza vaccine.

This sequence joins TRBV18 and TRBJ2-7; tentatively, D is TRBD1 (6 bases). Looked up from germline, CDR1 is KGHSH and CDR2 is LQKENI. V was cut by 3 bases and J by 5 bases, with 14 bases left in between. This CDR3 is built from 14 residues. This CDR3 is CASSPWDTLHEQYF. CDR3 DNA sequence: TGTGCCAGCTCACCGTGGGACACCCTTCACGAGCAGTACTTC.

This chain joins TRBV18 and TRBJ2-1; D possibly matches TRBD1 or TRBD2 (6 bases each). The CDR3 runs to 17 residues. V lost 1 base to trimming and J lost 7 bases, with 20 bases between them. The germline gives CDR1 KGHSH, CDR2 LQKENI. CDR3 in amino acids: CASSPQGGGSLGNEQFF. The CDR3 DNA reads as TGTGCCAGCTCACCACAGGGGGGCGGCTCCCTCGGGAATGAGCAGTTCTTC.

In this sample, this clonotype turned up many times. The chain carries TRBV20-1 and TRBJ1-5; D might be TRBD1 (6 bases). CDR3 length: 13 amino acids. Germline CDR1 and CDR2: DFQATT and SNEGSKA (reference sequence). V was shortened by 3 bases and J by 6 bases, with 12 bases between the two germline ends. The CDR3 DNA reads as TGCAGTGCTAGCCCAGGGGTCGCTCAGCCCCAGCATTTT. Protein product: CSASPGVAQPQHF.

This clonotype has more than one count but fewer than ten. The V and J genes are TRBV7-2 and TRBJ1-6, with 8 positions matching TRBD1. J lost 6 bases, V lost 0 bases, and 4 bases had no gene match. Per the germline V gene, CDR1 is SGHTA and CDR2 is FQGNSA. This CDR3 is 16 amino acids long. DNA for the CDR3: TGTGCCAGCAGCTTAGCTACGACAGGGGTTAATTCACCCCTCCACTTT. Protein product: CASSLATTGVNSPLHF.

The chain is built from TRBV24-1 and TRBJ2-3, with 12 bases identical to TRBD2. With V trimmed by 3 bases and J by 0 bases, 3 bases remained unmatched. Germline V gene data show CDR1 as KGHDR and CDR2 as SFDVKD. CDR3 length: 17 amino acids. The CDR3 protein is CATSDPLAGGSTDTQYF. CDR3 in DNA: TGTGCCACCAGTGATCCCCTAGCGGGAGGGAGCACAGATACGCAGTATTTT.

The rearrangement joins TRBV27 to TRBJ2-1; 10 nucleotides line up with TRBD2. The trim removed 11 bases at V and 1 base at J, leaving 17 bases unmatched. Germline values: CDR1 MNHEY, CDR2 SMNVEV (reference sequence). There are 18 residues in the CDR3. For the CDR3, the DNA is TGTGCCTGCTGTTTAGCGTTAGGACTAGCGGATTCCTACAATGAGCAGTTCTTC. This translates into CACCLALGLADSYNEQFF.

There are a few counts of this clonotype. V gene TRBV28 combines with J gene TRBJ1-6; tentative D call: TRBD1 (5 bases). The CDR3 consists of 13 residues. The V end lost 8 bases, the J end lost 10 bases, and 15 bases lay between the germline ends. The germline V gene encodes CDR1 MDHEN and CDR2 SYDVKM. The CDR3 here is CASGGLLTSPLHF. CDR3 coding DNA: TGTGCCAGCGGGGGTCTGTTGACCTCACCCCTCCACTTT.

The rearrangement uses TRBV30 and TRBJ2-7, with D hard to call. Per germline, CDR1 GTSNPN and CDR2 SVGIG (reference sequence). Trimming cost V 2 bases and J 6 bases, with 11 bases left between them. This CDR3 region has 12 residues. CDR3 sequence reads: CAWSKGLGEQYF. The CDR3 DNA reads TGTGCCTGGAGTAAGGGTTTGGGCGAGCAGTACTTC. The whole variable domain, filled in from reference TRBV30 and TRBJ2-7, reads SQTIHQWPATLVQPVGSPLSLECTVEGTSNPNLYWYRQAAGRGLQLLFYSVGIGQISSEVPQNLSASRPQDRQFILSSKKLLLSDSGFYLCAWSKGLGEQYFGPGTRLTVT.